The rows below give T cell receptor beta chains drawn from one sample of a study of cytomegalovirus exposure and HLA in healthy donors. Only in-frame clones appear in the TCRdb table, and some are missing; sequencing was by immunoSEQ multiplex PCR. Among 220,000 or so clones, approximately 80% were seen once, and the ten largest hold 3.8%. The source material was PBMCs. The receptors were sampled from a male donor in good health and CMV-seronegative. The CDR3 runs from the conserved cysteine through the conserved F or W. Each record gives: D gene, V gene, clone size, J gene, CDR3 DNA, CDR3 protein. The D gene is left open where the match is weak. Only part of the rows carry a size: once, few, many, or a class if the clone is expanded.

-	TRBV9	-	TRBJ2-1	TGTGCCAGCAGCGTAGCTTGGGTAGCTCTCAATGAGCAGTTCTTC	CASSVAWVALNEQFF
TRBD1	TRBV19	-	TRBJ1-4	TGTGCCAGTAGTTCCGGGACAGTCTCAACTAATGAAAAACTGTTTTTT	CASSSGTVSTNEKLFF
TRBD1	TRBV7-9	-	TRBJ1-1	TGTGCCAGCGACAGGGGGACGAACACTGAAGCTTTCTTT	CASDRGTNTEAFF
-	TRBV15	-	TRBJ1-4	TGTGCCACCAGCAAGGGAGCTAATGAAAAACTGTTTTTT	CATSKGANEKLFF
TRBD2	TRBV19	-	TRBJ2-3	TGTGCCAGTAGTCCCCTAGGACTAGCGGACACAGATACGCAGTATTTT	CASSPLGLADTDTQYF
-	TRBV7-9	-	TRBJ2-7	TGTGCCAGCAGCTTACGGACAGAATACTCCTACGAGCAGTACTTC	CASSLRTEYSYEQYF
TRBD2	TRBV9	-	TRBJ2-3	TGTGCCAGCAGCGTAGGACTAGCGGGTATCACAGATACGCAGTATTTT	CASSVGLAGITDTQYF
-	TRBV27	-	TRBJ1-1	TGTGCCAGCAGTTTCCTGACAGCCATGAACACTGAAGCTTTCTTT	CASSFLTAMNTEAFF
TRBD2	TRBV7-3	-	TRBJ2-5	TGTGCCAGCAGTTCAGGGAGGGGCCAGTATGAGACCCAGTACTTC	CASSSGRGQYETQYF
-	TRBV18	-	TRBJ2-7	TGTGCCAGCTCCCTAAACAGGGACGAGCAGTACTTC	CASSLNRDEQYF
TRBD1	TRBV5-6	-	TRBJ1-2	TGTGCCAGCAGCACCCGGGACAGGATAGCTAACTATGGCTACACCTTC	CASSTRDRIANYGYTF
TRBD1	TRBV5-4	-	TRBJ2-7	TGTGCCAGCAGCAGGGGACAGGGGCGCTACGAGCAGTACTTC	CASSRGQGRYEQYF
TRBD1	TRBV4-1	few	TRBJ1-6	TGCGCCAGCAGCCCTGGACAGGGTACTAATTCACCCCTCCACTTT	CASSPGQGTNSPLHF
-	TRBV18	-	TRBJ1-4	TGTGCCAGCTCAGTATTGGACAACGAAAAACTGTTTTTT	CASSVLDNEKLFF
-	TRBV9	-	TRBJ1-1	TGTGCCAGCAGCGTAATGGGGGGTTTATATACTGAAGCTTTCTTT	CASSVMGGLYTEAFF
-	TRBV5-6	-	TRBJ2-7	TGTGCCAGCAGCGGGGGACTTTACGGGGTGGAGCAGTACTTC	CASSGGLYGVEQYF
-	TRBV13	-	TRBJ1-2	TGTGCCAGCAGGGGCGCTACGTCGAGATACTATGGCTACACCTTC	CASRGATSRYYGYTF
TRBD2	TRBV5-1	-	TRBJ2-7	TGCGCCAGCAGGGAAACTAGCGGGAGATACGAGCAGTACTTC	CASRETSGRYEQYF
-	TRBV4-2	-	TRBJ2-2	TGTGCCAGCAGCCCCAGAAGGGGGTCCACCGGGGAGCTGTTTTTT	CASSPRRGSTGELFF
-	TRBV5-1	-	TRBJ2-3	TGCGCCAGCAGCTTGGCCGTCGATACGCAGTATTTT	CASSLAVDTQYF
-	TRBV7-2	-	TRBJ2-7	TGTGCCAGCGGGCCCAGAAGGGGTGAGCAGTACTTC	CASGPRRGEQYF
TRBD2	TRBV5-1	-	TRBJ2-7	TGCGCCAGCAGCTTGGGTGGGCGGGGGACCTACGAGCAGTACTTC	CASSLGGRGTYEQYF
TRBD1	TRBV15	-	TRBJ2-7	TGTGCCACCAGCTCGGACAGGGGGGGAATTTACGAGCAGTACTTC	CATSSDRGGIYEQYF
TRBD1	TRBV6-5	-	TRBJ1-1	TGTGCCACCTCGACAGGGGGAACGACTGAAGCTTTCTTT	CATSTGGTTEAFF
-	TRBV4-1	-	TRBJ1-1	TGCGCCAGCAGCTTACCGGGTCAGATAAACACTGAAGCTTTCTTT	CASSLPGQINTEAFF
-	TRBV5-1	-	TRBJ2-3	TGCGCCAGCAGCTTGGTCGGAGATACGCAGTATTTT	CASSLVGDTQYF
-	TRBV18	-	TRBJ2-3	TGTGCCAGCTCAACGCAACAGCAGGATACGCAGTATTTT	CASSTQQQDTQYF
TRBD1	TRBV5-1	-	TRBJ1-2	TGCGCCAGCAGCTTGGCCTCGGACAGGGGTGTAGGGGGCTACACCTTC	CASSLASDRGVGGYTF
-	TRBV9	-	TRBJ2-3	TGTGCCAGCAGCCCCACTAGCTCCGATACGCAGTATTTT	CASSPTSSDTQYF
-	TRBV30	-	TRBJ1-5	TGTGCCTGGAGTGCAGGGGTCTGGGGTCAGCCCCAGCATTTT	CAWSAGVWGQPQHF
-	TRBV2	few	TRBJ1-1	TGTGCCAGCACCGAAGGACTAATGAACACTGAAGCTTTCTTT	CASTEGLMNTEAFF
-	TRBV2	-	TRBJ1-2	TGTGCCAGCAGTGAAGGAGGTCGGGGCTACACCTTC	CASSEGGRGYTF
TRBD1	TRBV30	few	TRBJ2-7	TGTGCCTGCGCTACCGGGACAGGGTTGTACGAGCAGTACTTC	CACATGTGLYEQYF
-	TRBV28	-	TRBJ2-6	TGTGCCGCATCCGGGACAGCCTCGGCGGGAGGGGCCAACGTCCTGACTTTC	CAASGTASAGGANVLTF
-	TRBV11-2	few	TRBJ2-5	TGTGCCAGCAGCTTGGGGGCGGTTGGGAAGACCCAGTACTTC	CASSLGAVGKTQYF
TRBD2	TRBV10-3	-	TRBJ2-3	TGTGCCACCGGACTAGCGGGGTCCGATACGCAGTATTTT	CATGLAGSDTQYF
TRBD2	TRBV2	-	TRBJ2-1	TGTGCCAGCGGACTAGCGGGAGGGATGGAGCAGTTCTTC	CASGLAGGMEQFF
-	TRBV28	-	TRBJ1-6	TGTGCCAGCAGTTTCGTCAGGGAAAGCTCCTATAATTCACCCCTCCACTTT	CASSFVRESSYNSPLHF
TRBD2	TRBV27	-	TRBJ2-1	TGTGCCAGCGGTCTAGCGGGAGGGTGGGATGAGCAGTTCTTC	CASGLAGGWDEQFF
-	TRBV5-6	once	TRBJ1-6	TGTGCCAGCAGCTTGAGGAACCAGGGGAATTCACCCCTCCACTTT	CASSLRNQGNSPLHF
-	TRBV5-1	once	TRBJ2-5	TGCGCCAGCAGCTTGCAAGCGAACCAAGAGACCCAGTACTTC	CASSLQANQETQYF
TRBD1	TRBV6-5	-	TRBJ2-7	TGTGCCAGCATTGGGGACAGGGGGAGCTACGAGCAGTACTTC	CASIGDRGSYEQYF
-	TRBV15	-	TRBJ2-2	TGTGCCACCAGCAGAGATTCAAACACCGGGGAGCTGTTTTTT	CATSRDSNTGELFF